This T cell receptor beta chain was sequenced during a study of blood T cell repertoires in COVID-19. Study-level background: The samples span acute and convalescent COVID-19 from the United States, Italy and Spain.

In the source study's methods: By means of reference gene primer amplification, nucleated cell counts were estimated. Sequencing used immunoSEQ multiplex PCR; TCRdb keeps in-frame clones, though not all of them. V and J calls and clone size are those listed in that table; D and trimming were worked out from the DNA. The repertoire has 65,000 to 90,000 clones, 86% of them found once; the top ten carry 6.3%. Trimming cost V 5 bases and J 3 bases; bases outside gene matches: 7. This CDR3 contains 16 residues. Germline CDR1 LNHDA, CDR2 SQIVND (reference sequence). Patients from Seattle were sampled longitudinally, starting during active infection.

This TCR derives from a man at least 80 years old with COVID-19, enrolled during active disease. The material sequenced was peripheral blood. The genes are TRBV19 and TRBJ2-3; 11 positions match TRBD1. The CDR3 loop is CASSPWTGGSTDTQYF. The CDR3 nucleotides read TGTGCCAGTAGTCCCTGGACAGGGGGCAGTACAGATACGCAGTATTTT.